These 12 T cell receptor beta chains were sequenced from one sample in a study of patients and donors after allogeneic stem cell transplantation. TCRdb reprocessed the RT-PCR reads with MiXCR, giving one entry per CDR3 protein. The sample carries more than 850,000 distinct CDR3 sequences, around 17% recorded once. Source material: blood, either unsorted or a sorted T cell fraction (not recorded which). These receptor sequences come from a human donor who was either an allogeneic HSCT recipient or a stem cell or donor lymphocyte infusion donor (not recorded which). It is not recorded whose cells these are; they may come from a transplant donor.

This clonotype has ten or more counts. The V gene is TRBV5-1, the J gene TRBJ2-1; tentative D call: TRBD2 (6 bases). Germline V lookup: CDR1 SGHRS, CDR2 YFSETQ. The CDR3 spans 13 residues. Trimming shortened V by 6 bases and J by 5 bases, and 12 bases separated the two germline ends. The CDR3 nucleotides are TGCGCCAGCAAACAGAGGACTAACAATGAGCAGTTCTTC. Encoded protein: CASKQRTNNEQFF.

V usage is TRBV3-1 and J usage is TRBJ2-7; 7 nucleotides line up with TRBD1. The CDR3 runs 15 residues. Germline lookup yields CDR1 LGHDT and CDR2 YNNKEL (reference sequence). V trimming: 3 bases; J trimming: 3 bases; junction bases outside the gene matches: 8. The CDR3 loop reads CASSHDLRGHYEQYF. CDR3 DNA: TGTGCCAGCAGCCACGACTTGAGGGGGCACTACGAGCAGTACTTC.

This clonotype was seen a few times. The chain is built from TRBV5-5 and TRBJ1-5; unclear D gene. The CDR3 extends over 15 amino acids. Germline CDR1 SGHKS, CDR2 YYEKEE (reference sequence). The V and J ends lost 0 bases and 7 bases respectively, with 14 bases between them. The CDR3 nucleotides are TGTGCCAGCAGCTTGGGAGGTTGGGGTGGGCAGCCCCAGCATTTT. It translates to CASSLGGWGGQPQHF. Combining the CDR3 with reference TRBV5-5 and TRBJ1-5 gives the whole variable domain DAGVTQSPTHLIKTRGQQVTLRCSPISGHKSVSWYQQVLGQGPQFIFQYYEKEERGRGNFPDRFSARQFPNYSSELNVNALLLGDSALYLCASSLGGWGGQPQHFGDGTRLSIL.

The sample holds many counts of this clonotype. This rearrangement joins TRBV29-1 to TRBJ1-1; no reliable D call. V lost 7 bases, J lost 8 bases, and 17 bases lay in between. Germline V CDR1 and CDR2: SQVTM, ANQGSEA. CDR3 length: 12 residues. CDR3 in DNA: TGCAGCGGTAACGTCGGGAGGGCCGAAGCTTTCTTT. The encoded protein is CSGNVGRAEAFF.

The sample holds a few counts of this clonotype. The genes are TRBV7-2 and TRBJ1-1; no reliable D call. Germline CDR1 is SGHTA and CDR2 is FQGNSA. The CDR3 is 14 residues long. Trimming removed 2 bases at V and 6 bases at J, with 13 bases between. The CDR3 protein is CASSLSVGWAEAFF. For the CDR3, the DNA is TGTGCCAGCAGCTTAAGCGTGGGTTGGGCTGAAGCTTTCTTT.

The V call is TRBV12-3 or TRBV12-4, the J call TRBJ2-3; the match to TRBD1 covers 8 bases. V was pared by 5 bases and J by 3 bases, with 7 bases of the junction left unmatched. This CDR3 region has 15 residues. CDR3 sequence (DNA): TGTGCCAGCAGTGCGGACAGGGATCTAACAGATACGCAGTATTTT. Residues: CASSADRDLTDTQYF.

This clonotype has only a few counts. This chain joins TRBV10-3 and TRBJ2-7; 9 nucleotides line up with TRBD1. The J segment lost 5 bases and the V segment lost 7 bases, leaving 9 bases of the junction unmatched. The germline V gene encodes CDR1 ENHRY and CDR2 SYGVKD. This CDR3 has 14 residues. The chain's CDR3 is CAINEGTGSDEQYF. CDR3 DNA sequence: TGTGCCATCAACGAGGGGACAGGGTCTGACGAGCAGTACTTC.

This clonotype has only a few counts. This chain joins TRBV7-9 and TRBJ2-7; TRBD2 is a possible D gene (6 bases). Germline V gene data show CDR1 as SEHNR and CDR2 as FQNEAQ (reference sequence). V shed 7 bases and J shed 3 bases, with 19 bases lying between them. The CDR3 runs 15 residues. CDR3 coding DNA: TGTGCCAGCAACTCCCCCGGCGGCGGGGACTACGAGCAGTACTTC. Translation: CASNSPGGGDYEQYF. Supplemented by reference TRBV7-9 and TRBJ2-7, the full variable domain reads DTGVSQNPRHKITKRGQNVTFRCDPISEHNRLYWYRQTLGQGPEFLTYFQNEAQLEKSRLLSDRFSAERPKGSFSTLEIQRTEQGDSAMYLCASNSPGGGDYEQYFGPGTRLTVT.

This clonotype showed up just once. The rearrangement uses TRBV2 and TRBJ1-4; 8 bases map to TRBD1. The V and J ends lost 8 bases and 8 bases, in that order; junction bases with no gene match: 13. Germline V gene lookup returns CDR1 SNHLY and CDR2 FYNNEI. The CDR3 is 15 amino acids. The CDR3 coding sequence is TGTGCCAGCTGCGGCTCAGGGGGCGGTCGAGAAAAACTGTTTTTT. Encoded protein: CASCGSGGGREKLFF.

This clonotype was found many times. The V gene is TRBV3-1, the J gene TRBJ2-1; D not certain. V was trimmed by 4 bases and J by 4 bases, leaving 14 bases between them. From germline, CDR1 is LGHDT and CDR2 YNNKEL (reference sequence). The CDR3 consists of 15 residues. The CDR3 is CASSPYTRKYNEQFF. CDR3 bases: TGTGCCAGCAGCCCCTACACCCGAAAATACAATGAGCAGTTCTTC.

This chain uses TRBV15 with TRBJ1-2; D call uncertain. This CDR3 region has 14 residues. Germline lookup yields CDR1 LNHNV and CDR2 YYDKDF (reference sequence). V lost 1 base, J lost 8 bases, and 14 bases lay in between. The DNA for the CDR3 is TGTGCCACCAGCAGAGCATACCCTCCTTGGGGCTACACCTTC. This sequence encodes CATSRAYPPWGYTF.

This clonotype has just a few counts. The rearrangement uses TRBV13 and TRBJ2-7, with 8 nucleotides matching TRBD2. Germline assignment: CDR1 PRHDT and CDR2 FYEKMQ (reference sequence). V lost 7 bases and J lost 3; bases outside the gene matches: 14. The CDR3 loop spans 16 amino acids. In nucleotides, the CDR3 is TGTGCCAGCAAAAATCAAGGCTCCGGGACTAGCTACGAGCAGTACTTC. This gives the protein CASKNQGSGTSYEQYF.